This TCR beta chain emerged from a study of shared clonotypes between healthy human individuals. Using immunoSEQ multiplex PCR, the repertoire was profiled, and TCRdb retains in-frame clones only, with some absent. The table has 85,000 to 100,000 clones, around 67% seen once. This clone was found once. CDR3 length: 15 amino acids. Germline CDR1 reads MNHNS; CDR2 reads SASEGT. The junction had 0 bases not matched to a gene; V was cut back by 2 bases and J by 0 bases. The V and J genes are TRBV6-1 and TRBJ2-7; 11 nucleotides agree with TRBD2. What was sequenced was memory CD8+ T cells sorted from blood. Described subset: CD45RO+ cells pooled with CCR7-negative TemRA cells. The receptor was derived from a man younger than 45 in good health. CDR3 DNA sequence: TGTGCCAGCAGTGAACTAGCGGGGGGCTCCTACGAGCAGTACTTC. It encodes CASSELAGGSYEQYF.